The rows below give T cell receptor beta chains drawn from one sample of a study of T cell changes during pregnancy in multiple sclerosis. This table comes from immunoSEQ multiplex PCR, and its TCRdb copy is limited to in-frame clones, with some not included. The data contain some 64,000 clones, more than 85% of them seen just once; the ten biggest clones take up roughly 2.1%. The sequenced sample was peripheral blood, obtained in the first trimester of pregnancy. The source is a female donor with multiple sclerosis, enrolled in a pregnancy study. CDR3s include the opening cysteine and the closing phenylalanine or tryptophan. Fields, in order: CDR3 length, clone size, J gene, V gene, D gene, CDR3 DNA, CDR3 protein. The D gene is left open where the match is weak. The listing skips clone size in some rows; elsewhere it reads once, few, many or a size class.

15 - TRBJ2-1 TRBV27 - TGTGCCAGCAGTTCGGGTCAACCTACATACAATGAGCAGTTCTTC CASSSGQPTYNEQFF
15 - TRBJ2-1 TRBV19 - TGTGCCAGTAACTCGGGGGGCAAGAATTACAATGAGCAGTTCTTC CASNSGGKNYNEQFF
18 - TRBJ2-1 TRBV6-1 TRBD2 TGTGCCAGCAGTGAAGAAGAAGAGGGTCTAGCGGGGGGCAATGAGCAGTTCTTC CASSEEEEGLAGGNEQFF
15 - TRBJ2-7 TRBV4-1 TRBD1 TGCGCCAGCAGCCACCGGGACAGGGCGGCCTACGAGCAGTACTTC CASSHRDRAAYEQYF
13 once TRBJ1-1 TRBV29-1 TRBD1 TGCAGCGAATCCGGGACAGGGACCACTGAAGCTTTCTTT CSESGTGTTEAFF
14 - TRBJ2-1 TRBV4-1 - TGCGCCAGCACCTCACTATACCTAAACAATGAGCAGTTCTTC CASTSLYLNNEQFF
14 - TRBJ1-2 TRBV9 TRBD1 TGTGCCAGCAGCCCGTCGACAGGGAGCAATGGCTACACCTTC CASSPSTGSNGYTF
15 - TRBJ2-4 TRBV6-6 - TGTGCCAGCACATACTTACAGGGAAACAAAAACATTCAGTACTTC CASTYLQGNKNIQYF
14 once TRBJ2-1 TRBV7-9 - TGTGCCAGCAGCTTAACCCTCGGAGGGAACGAGCAGTTCTTC CASSLTLGGNEQFF
16 - TRBJ1-4 TRBV5-6 TRBD1 TGTGCCAGCAGCTTAGGCCTCCGACAGGGAGAGGGAAAACTGTTTTTT CASSLGLRQGEGKLFF
13 - TRBJ2-1 TRBV28 TRBD1 TGTGCCAGCAGGGGACAGGATTACAATGAGCAGTTCTTC CASRGQDYNEQFF
18 - TRBJ2-2 TRBV5-6 TRBD2 TGTGCCAGCAGCTTGCCGGGACTAGCGGGAGGGCCGGCCGGGGAGCTGTTTTTT CASSLPGLAGGPAGELFF
13 few TRBJ1-1 TRBV6-5 - TGTGCCAGCAGTACCGAAACAGGGAACGAAGCTTTCTTT CASSTETGNEAFF
13 - TRBJ2-7 TRBV19 TRBD1 TGTGCCAGCCGCGGACAGGGAGCCTACGAGCAGTACTTC CASRGQGAYEQYF
16 - TRBJ2-3 TRBV6-4 TRBD2 TGTGCCAGCAGTGAAGCTAGCGGGGGGCCATCAGATACGCAGTATTTT CASSEASGGPSDTQYF
14 - TRBJ1-5 TRBV7-9 - TGTGCCAGCAGCCCCCAGGGGCCCAATCAGCCCCAGCATTTT CASSPQGPNQPQHF
15 - TRBJ1-5 TRBV6-1 - TGTGCCAGCAGTGAAGCGAGGGGGAACAATCAGCCCCAGCATTTT CASSEARGNNQPQHF
16 medium-sized TRBJ2-5 TRBV7-6 TRBD2 TGTGCCAGCAGCTTAGCGAGTTACGGGGAGGGGGAGACCCAGTACTTC CASSLASYGEGETQYF
13 - TRBJ2-1 TRBV29-1 TRBD1 TGCAGCGTTCGGGGACAGCGCTACAATGAGCAGTTCTTC CSVRGQRYNEQFF
14 - TRBJ2-1 TRBV5-1 - TGCGCCAGCACCGAGGGAGTTTCCTACAATGAGCAGTTCTTC CASTEGVSYNEQFF
14 - TRBJ1-6 TRBV9 - TGTGCCAGCAGCGTAGGGGGAGGGAATTCACCCCTCCACTTT CASSVGGGNSPLHF
17 - TRBJ2-1 TRBV21-1 - TGTGCCAGCAGCAAAGCCGCCGGGAGGGCATCCTACAATGAGCAGTTCTTC CASSKAAGRASYNEQFF
15 - TRBJ1-1 TRBV19 - TGTGCCAGTATCTCTCGACAGTTCATGAACACTGAAGCTTTCTTT CASISRQFMNTEAFF
14 - TRBJ2-5 TRBV7-2 TRBD2 TGTGCCAGCAGCTTCGGGGGGATAGAAGAGACCCAGTACTTC CASSFGGIEETQYF
12 - TRBJ2-7 TRBV27 - TGTGCCAGCAGCCGGGCAGGGGCCGAGCAGTACTTC CASSRAGAEQYF
13 - TRBJ2-3 TRBV7-8 - TGTGCCAGCATCCAGGCCTCCACAGATACGCAGTATTTT CASIQASTDTQYF
14 - TRBJ1-5 TRBV27 - TGTGCCAGCAGTCCCCGTCATGGGAGTCAGCCCCAGCATTTT CASSPRHGSQPQHF
13 once TRBJ2-2 TRBV7-3 - TGTGCCAGCAGCCCGACTAGCACCGGGGAGCTGTTTTTT CASSPTSTGELFF
13 once TRBJ1-2 TRBV2 TRBD1 TGTGCCAGCAGAGACAGGGGATCGGCTGGCTACACCTTC CASRDRGSAGYTF
16 - TRBJ1-4 TRBV7-9 - TGTGCCAGCAGCTTAGGGCGGCAGGGGCCTAATGAAAAACTGTTTTTT CASSLGRQGPNEKLFF
12 - TRBJ2-5 TRBV29-1 TRBD1 TGCAGCGTGGACAGGGGGCAGGAGACCCAGTACTTC CSVDRGQETQYF
16 - TRBJ2-2 TRBV7-9 TRBD2 TGTGCCAGCAGCTTAGCCCTAGCGGGAGGCTCCGGGGAGCTGTTTTTT CASSLALAGGSGELFF
16 - TRBJ2-1 TRBV5-1 TRBD2 TGCGCCAGCACACCCTATTGGACTAGCGGCCGCAATGAGCAGTTCTTC CASTPYWTSGRNEQFF
14 - TRBJ1-5 TRBV5-5 - TGTGCCAGCAGCTTGGAGGGAGGCAATCAGCCCCAGCATTTT CASSLEGGNQPQHF
15 - TRBJ1-1 TRBV18 - TGTGCCAGCTCACCGACAAAAGTCGAACTCACTGAAGCTTTCTTT CASSPTKVELTEAFF
14 - TRBJ2-1 TRBV7-9 - TGTGCCAGCAGCCATGTCATTCAGTACAATGAGCAGTTCTTC CASSHVIQYNEQFF
14 - TRBJ1-6 TRBV7-8 - TGTGCCAGCAGCTTAAGTTTTTCGGATTCACCCCTCCACTTT CASSLSFSDSPLHF
13 - TRBJ2-7 TRBV15 - TGTGCCACCAGCAGAGGTTGGGCAGCCGAGCAGTACTTC CATSRGWAAEQYF
15 - TRBJ2-7 TRBV28 - TGTGCCAGCAGTCCGCACACAGGTCTCTCCTACGAGCAGTACTTC CASSPHTGLSYEQYF
14 - TRBJ2-2 TRBV5-1 - TGCGCCAGCAGCTTGAACCAGATCACCGGGGAGCTGTTTTTT CASSLNQITGELFF
14 once TRBJ1-2 TRBV11-1 TRBD1 TGTGCCAGCAGCCGGGACAGGGGGCAGCTTGGCTACACCTTC CASSRDRGQLGYTF
16 - TRBJ2-2 TRBV28 - TGTGCCAGCAGTGGCGCTTTGGGAGGCCTCACCGGGGAGCTGTTTTTT CASSGALGGLTGELFF
14 - TRBJ2-7 TRBV7-2 TRBD2 TGTGCCAGCAGCCTTAGCGGGGGGGCCGTCGAGCAGTACTTC CASSLSGGAVEQYF
12 - TRBJ1-1 TRBV29-1 - TGCAGCGGTCGACAGACGAACACTGAAGCTTTCTTT CSGRQTNTEAFF
14 - TRBJ1-2 TRBV9 - TGTGCCAGCAGCGTAGGTCAGGCCAACTATGGCTACACCTTC CASSVGQANYGYTF
16 - TRBJ2-7 TRBV27 TRBD1 TGTGCCAGCAGTTTAACAGCCCGGACAGGTATCCACGAGCAGTACTTC CASSLTARTGIHEQYF
10 - TRBJ1-1 TRBV4-2 - TGTGCCAGCAGCCAAGAGGCAACTTTCTTT CASSQEATFF
17 - TRBJ2-7 TRBV28 TRBD2 TGTGCCAGCAGTCTCCCCCAACTAGCGGGAGATTCCTACGAGCAGTACTTC CASSLPQLAGDSYEQYF
13 - TRBJ1-5 TRBV6-6 - TGTGCCAGCAACCAACAGAGCAATCAGCCCCAGCATTTT CASNQQSNQPQHF
10 - TRBJ1-2 TRBV7-9 - TGTGCCAGCAGCTTAGACAGGGACGGCTTC CASSLDRDGF
14 once TRBJ1-1 TRBV2 - TGTGCCAGCAAGGCAGGGCCGTTGAACACTGAAGCTTTCTTT CASKAGPLNTEAFF
15 - TRBJ1-1 TRBV5-1 - TGCGCCAGCAGCTTGGAGACAGGCGTAAACACTGAAGCTTTCTTT CASSLETGVNTEAFF
13 - TRBJ2-5 TRBV30 - TGTGCCTGGAGTATGGGGGCGGGGGCGAGGGTGGACTTC CAWSMGAGARVDF
18 once TRBJ1-5 TRBV10-3 TRBD1 TGTGCCATCAGTGAAGGGGGCGGGACAGGGGGCTCGGGTCAGCCCCAGCATTTT CAISEGGGTGGSGQPQHF
14 - TRBJ2-1 TRBV9 - TGTGCCAGCAGCGTACGGTGGGAGACAAATGAGCAGTTCTTC CASSVRWETNEQFF